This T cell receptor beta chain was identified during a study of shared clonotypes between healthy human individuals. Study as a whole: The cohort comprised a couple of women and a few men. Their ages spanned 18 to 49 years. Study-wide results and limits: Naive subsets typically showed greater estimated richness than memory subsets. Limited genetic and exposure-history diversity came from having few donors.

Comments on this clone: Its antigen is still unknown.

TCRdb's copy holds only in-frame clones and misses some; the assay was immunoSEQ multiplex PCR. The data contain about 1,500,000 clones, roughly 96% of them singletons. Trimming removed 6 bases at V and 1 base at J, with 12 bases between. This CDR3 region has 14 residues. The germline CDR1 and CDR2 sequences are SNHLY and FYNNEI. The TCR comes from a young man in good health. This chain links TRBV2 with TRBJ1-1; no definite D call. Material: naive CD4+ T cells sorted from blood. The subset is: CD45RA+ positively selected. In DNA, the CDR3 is TGTGCCAGCAGCGCTGGCCCCCCGAACACTGAAGCTTTCTTT. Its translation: CASSAGPPNTEAFF. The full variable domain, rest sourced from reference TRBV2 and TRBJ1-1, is EPEVTQTPSHQVTQMGQEVILRCVPISNHLYFYWYRQILGQKVEFLVSFYNNEISEKSEIFDDQFSVERPDGSNFTLKIRSTKLEDSAMYFCASSAGPPNTEAFFGQGTRLTVV.